The 25 T cell receptor beta chains reported below all come from one sample, sequenced in a study of cytomegalovirus exposure and HLA in healthy donors. PCR was performed using 60 Vbeta and 13 Jbeta primers. The protocol was immunoSEQ multiplex PCR, while the TCRdb copy is restricted to in-frame clones and leaves out a portion. The sample contains under 150,000 clones, around three quarters of which appear only once. Sequencing used PBMCs. The receptors were gathered from a young man in good health and CMV-seronegative.

The V gene is TRBV6-5, the J gene TRBJ2-7; 7 positions agree with TRBD2. The CDR3 is made up of 15 amino acids. V lost 0 bases and J lost 4; bases outside the gene matches: 6. Germline CDR1 reads MNHEY; CDR2 reads SVGAGI. CDR3 DNA sequence: TGTGCCAGCAGTTACTCTAGCGGGCCATTATACGAGCAGTACTTC. This sequence encodes CASSYSSGPLYEQYF.

This clone was counted a few times. The chain recombines TRBV6-1 with TRBJ2-1; a possible D gene is TRBD2 (6 bases). The CDR3 runs to 15 residues. With 1 base removed from V and 3 bases from J, the gap between germline ends came to 10 bases. CDR1 is MNHNS, CDR2 SASEGT, per germline. CDR3 sequence (DNA): TGTGCCAGCAGTGAAGGCATGGAGGGCTACAATGAGCAGTTCTTC. It specifies CASSEGMEGYNEQFF.

This clone appeared a single time. The V gene is TRBV5-4, the J gene TRBJ2-7; 10 bases align to TRBD2. Looked up from germline, CDR1 is SGHNT and CDR2 is YYREEE (reference sequence). V dropped 5 bases and J dropped 6; count of bases not matched to a gene: 11. The CDR3 covers 15 residues. The CDR3 DNA follows: TGTGCCAGCAGTTCCCCTAGCGGGAGCATTTTCGAGCAGTACTTC. Protein sequence: CASSSPSGSIFEQYF.

This chain joins TRBV19 and TRBJ2-3; 7 bases line up with TRBD1. The CDR3 is 15 amino acids. Germline V gene sequence: CDR1 LNHDA, CDR2 SQIVND (reference sequence). The trim removed 6 bases at V and 3 bases at J, leaving 9 bases unmatched. The CDR3 loop is CASRTLTGLTDTQYF. CDR3 in DNA: TGTGCCAGTAGGACGTTGACAGGGTTAACAGATACGCAGTATTTT.

The chain links TRBV28 to TRBJ1-2; tentative D call: TRBD1 (6 bases). The CDR3 totals 14 residues. Trimming left V 5 bases short and J 4 bases short, with 14 bases between. The germline CDR1 and CDR2 sequences are MDHEN and SYDVKM. The CDR3 bases are TGTGCCAGCAGTAAACAGGGTTGGGTCTATGGCTACACCTTC. Its protein product is CASSKQGWVYGYTF.

The chain recombines TRBV7-9 with TRBJ2-1, with TRBD1 matching 9 bases. V lost 7 bases, J lost 6 bases, and 10 bases stayed unmatched. CDR1 is SEHNR and CDR2 is FQNEAQ in the germline V gene (reference sequence). The CDR3 is 15 amino acids. The CDR3 DNA sequence: TGTGCCAGCACTCTCGGGGGACAGGGTGTCAATGAGCAGTTCTTC. This gives the protein CASTLGGQGVNEQFF.

This chain uses TRBV13 with TRBJ1-5, with a possible D match to TRBD1 (6 bases). The CDR3 is made up of 14 amino acids. Looked up from germline, CDR1 is PRHDT and CDR2 is FYEKMQ (reference sequence). V was clipped by 3 bases and J by 6 bases, with 12 bases between them. In DNA, the CDR3 is TGTGCCAGCAGCTTGTGGGGGCCCGGTCAGCCCCAGCATTTT. Its protein product is CASSLWGPGQPQHF. The full variable domain, its missing parts supplied by reference TRBV13 and TRBJ1-5, is AAGVIQSPRHLIKEKRETATLKCYPIPRHDTVYWYQQGPGQDPQFLISFYEKMQSDKGSIPDRFSAQQFSDYHSELNMSSLELGDSALYFCASSLWGPGQPQHFGDGTRLSIL.

This sequence joins TRBV7-6 and TRBJ1-6; TRBD1 is a possible D gene (5 bases). The CDR3 has 13 amino acids. Germline V gives CDR1 SGHVS, CDR2 FNYEAQ. V dropped 5 bases and J dropped 13 bases, with 15 bases sitting between them. The CDR3 coding sequence is TGTGCCAGCAGCCCCGGGGGAGCATTGCCCCTCCACTTT. Its protein is CASSPGGALPLHF.

This rearrangement joins TRBV5-4 to TRBJ1-5; 9 positions agree with TRBD1. After removal of 4 bases from V and 3 bases from J, the junction contained 5 bases not matched to a gene. In germline, CDR1 is SGHNT, CDR2 YYREEE (reference sequence). The CDR3 spans 15 residues. The CDR3 loop reads CASSLGQGLNQPQHF. In nucleotides, the CDR3 is TGTGCCAGCAGCCTGGGACAGGGTCTCAATCAGCCCCAGCATTTT. The full variable domain, with the rest looked up from reference TRBV5-4 and TRBJ1-5, is ETGVTQSPTHLIKTRGQQVTLRCSSQSGHNTVSWYQQALGQGPQFIFQYYREEENGRGNFPPRFSGLQFPNYSSELNVNALELDDSALYLCASSLGQGLNQPQHFGDGTRLSIL.

The rearrangement links TRBV6-1 to TRBJ2-7; possible D gene TRBD2, 5 bases. Trimming left V 4 bases short and J 2 bases short, with 12 bases between. This CDR3 is 14 amino acids long. Germline assignment: CDR1 MNHNS and CDR2 SASEGT. CDR3 coding DNA: TGTGCCAGCAGTGGAGGGTGGACCGCCTACGAGCAGTACTTC. Protein sequence: CASSGGWTAYEQYF.

The chain joins TRBV18 to TRBJ2-2; 7 bases fit TRBD1. The germline V gene encodes CDR1 KGHSH and CDR2 LQKENI. V lost 6 bases and J lost 2; bases outside the gene matches: 9. This CDR3 has 16 residues. The CDR3 here is CASSQGDSQNTGELFF. The DNA for the CDR3 is TGTGCCAGCTCCCAAGGGGACAGCCAAAACACCGGGGAGCTGTTTTTT. Supplemented by reference TRBV18 and TRBJ2-2, the full variable domain reads NAGVMQNPRHLVRRRGQEARLRCSPMKGHSHVYWYRQLPEEGLKFMVYLQKENIIDESGMPKERFSAEFPKEGPSILRIQQVVRGDSAAYFCASSQGDSQNTGELFFGEGSRLTVL.

The genes are TRBV28 and TRBJ1-4; no reliable D call. Trimming stripped 8 bases from V and 8 bases from J, with 15 bases between. The germline CDR1 and CDR2 sequences are MDHEN and SYDVKM. CDR3 length equals 13 residues. CDR3 sequence (DNA): TGTGCCAGCGCCCCCGGCGGGAGCGAAAAACTGTTTTTT. It translates to CASAPGGSEKLFF.

The chain carries TRBV27 and TRBJ2-7, with 9 bases that match TRBD1. In germline, CDR1 is MNHEY, CDR2 SMNVEV (reference sequence). The CDR3 runs to 14 residues. Trimming cost V 5 bases and J 3 bases; bases outside gene matches: 5. The CDR3 DNA reads TGTGCCAGCAGTCTACTGGGACAGGGCTACGAGCAGTACTTC. The encoded protein is CASSLLGQGYEQYF.

The chain links TRBV13 to TRBJ2-1, with 9 bases identical to TRBD1. The CDR3 is 14 residues long. V was pared by 1 base and J by 6 bases, with 1 base of the junction left unmatched. The V gene's germline CDR1 is PRHDT and CDR2 FYEKMQ (reference sequence). DNA for the CDR3: TGTGCCAGCAGCTTAGAGACAGGGGGCAATGAGCAGTTCTTC. As protein: CASSLETGGNEQFF.

V gene TRBV18 combines with J gene TRBJ2-1; 7 bases fit TRBD2. The CDR3 totals 15 residues. V shed 2 bases and J 3 bases; nucleotides not matched to a gene: 4. Per germline, CDR1 KGHSH and CDR2 LQKENI. CDR3 DNA: TGTGCCAGCTCACCAACGGGAGGACTCTACAATGAGCAGTTCTTC. Amino acid sequence: CASSPTGGLYNEQFF.

This chain joins TRBV11-2 and TRBJ2-3, with 9 bases aligning to TRBD2. The CDR3 totals 15 residues. CDR1 and CDR2 from the germline V gene are SGHAT and FQNNGV. Losses at the gene ends were 5 bases for V and 4 bases for J; bases not matched to a gene: 7. The CDR3 DNA follows: TGTGCCAGCAGCCTTTTTGGACTAGCGTCAGATACGCAGTATTTT. Amino acid sequence: CASSLFGLASDTQYF.

The chain uses TRBV10-3 and TRBJ2-2, with TRBD2 identical over 10 bases. This CDR3 spans 17 amino acids. Looked up from germline, CDR1 is ENHRY and CDR2 is SYGVKD. Germline trimming cut 2 bases from V and 3 bases from J; bases unmatched to any gene: 6. As DNA, the CDR3 is TGTGCCATCAGTGAGGCTAGCGGGAGAGTCGACACCGGGGAGCTGTTTTTT. Translation gives CAISEASGRVDTGELFF.

This rearrangement joins TRBV21-1 to TRBJ1-2; TRBD1 was called by the table and not checked on the DNA. TRBV21-1 is a recognized pseudogene. There are 15 residues in the CDR3. CDR3 loop: CASSNLGQATYGYTF. Written as DNA, the CDR3 is TGTGCCAGCAGCAACCTTGGACAGGCTACCTATGGCTACACCTTC.

The J gene is TRBJ2-7, the V gene TRBV27; 11 bases line up with TRBD2. Trimming removed 5 bases from V and 4 bases from J; junction bases left unmatched: 7. The CDR3 runs 15 residues. Per the germline V gene, CDR1 is MNHEY and CDR2 is SMNVEV (reference sequence). Here the CDR3 reads CASSPGTSGLYEQYF. DNA for the CDR3: TGTGCCAGCAGTCCCGGGACTAGCGGACTATACGAGCAGTACTTC.

A single count supports this clone. The chain employs TRBV18 and TRBJ2-2; D perhaps matches TRBD1 (5 bases). Trimming stripped 0 bases from V and 3 bases from J, with 5 bases between. CDR3 length: 14 amino acids. Germline CDR1 reads KGHSH; CDR2 reads LQKENI. The CDR3: CASSPPGDTGELFF. As DNA, the CDR3 is TGTGCCAGCTCACCACCAGGGGACACCGGGGAGCTGTTTTTT.

The rearrangement uses TRBV4-3 and TRBJ2-7; 9 bases match TRBD1. Trimming took 3 bases from V and 2 from J; bases not matched to a gene: 5. The CDR3 sequence is 15 residues long. The V gene's germline CDR1 is LGHNA and CDR2 YSLEER. The CDR3 coding sequence is TGCGCCAGCAGCCAGGGACAGGGACTTGCCTACGAGCAGTACTTC. Residues: CASSQGQGLAYEQYF.

This clone was picked up a small number of times. This sequence joins TRBV9 and TRBJ1-5; tentatively, D is TRBD1 (5 bases). Per germline, CDR1 SGDLS and CDR2 YYNGEE. Trimming cost V 0 bases and J 5 bases, with 6 bases left between them. The CDR3 runs 13 residues. Written as DNA, the CDR3 is TGTGCCAGCAGCGTAGGCAGGGATCAGCCCCAGCATTTT. As protein: CASSVGRDQPQHF.

This chain joins TRBV6-1 and TRBJ1-5; 10 bases line up with TRBD1. The junction had 7 bases not matched to a gene; V was cut back by 11 bases and J by 6 bases. The CDR3 totals 13 residues. Germline loops: CDR1 MNHNS, CDR2 SASEGT. Here the CDR3 reads CAAWDRGSQPQHF. CDR3 sequence (DNA): TGTGCCGCCTGGGACAGGGGATCTCAGCCCCAGCATTTT.

This chain connects TRBV7-2 to TRBJ1-6; 7 positions match TRBD1. CDR1 and CDR2 (germline): SGHTA, FQGNSA. The junction had 2 bases not matched to a gene; V was cut back by 5 bases and J by 7 bases. CDR3 size: 13 residues. The CDR3 DNA sequence: TGTGCCAGCAGCCCGGGACAGAATTCACCCCTCCACTTT. It specifies CASSPGQNSPLHF.

This clone was observed a few times. V is TRBV5-1 and J is TRBJ2-2; no reliable D call. The CDR3 runs 13 residues. Looked up from germline, CDR1 is SGHRS and CDR2 is YFSETQ. The germline V and J ends were trimmed by 3 bases and 1 base, with 4 bases remaining between them. The CDR3 reads CASSSENTGELFF. Written as DNA, the CDR3 is TGCGCCAGCAGCTCAGAGAACACCGGGGAGCTGTTTTTT.